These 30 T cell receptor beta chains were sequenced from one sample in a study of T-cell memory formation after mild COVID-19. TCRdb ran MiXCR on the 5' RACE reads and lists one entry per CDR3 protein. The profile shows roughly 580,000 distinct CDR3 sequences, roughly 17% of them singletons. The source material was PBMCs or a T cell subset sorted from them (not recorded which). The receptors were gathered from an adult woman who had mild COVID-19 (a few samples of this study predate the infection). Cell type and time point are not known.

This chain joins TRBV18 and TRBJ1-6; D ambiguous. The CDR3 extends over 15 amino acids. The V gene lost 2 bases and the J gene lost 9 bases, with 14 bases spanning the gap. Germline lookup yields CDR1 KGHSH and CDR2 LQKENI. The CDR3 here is CASSPRITRGSPLHF. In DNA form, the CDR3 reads TGTGCCAGCTCACCAAGGATAACAAGAGGTTCACCCCTCCACTTT.

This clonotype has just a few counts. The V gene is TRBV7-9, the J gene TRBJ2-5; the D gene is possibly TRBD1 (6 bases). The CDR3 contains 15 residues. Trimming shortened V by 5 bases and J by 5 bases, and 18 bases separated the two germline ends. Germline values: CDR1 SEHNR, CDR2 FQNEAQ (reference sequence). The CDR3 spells CASSPHQGLAETQYF. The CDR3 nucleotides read TGTGCCAGCAGCCCCCACCAGGGGCTAGCCGAGACCCAGTACTTC. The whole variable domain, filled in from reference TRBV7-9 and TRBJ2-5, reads DTGVSQNPRHKITKRGQNVTFRCDPISEHNRLYWYRQTLGQGPEFLTYFQNEAQLEKSRLLSDRFSAERPKGSFSTLEIQRTEQGDSAMYLCASSPHQGLAETQYFGPGTRLLVL.

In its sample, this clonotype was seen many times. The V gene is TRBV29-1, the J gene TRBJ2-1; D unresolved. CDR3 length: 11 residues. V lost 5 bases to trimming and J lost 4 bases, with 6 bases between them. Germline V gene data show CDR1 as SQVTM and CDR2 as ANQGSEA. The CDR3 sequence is CSVYAYNEQFF. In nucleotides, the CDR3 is TGCAGCGTTTACGCTTACAATGAGCAGTTCTTC.

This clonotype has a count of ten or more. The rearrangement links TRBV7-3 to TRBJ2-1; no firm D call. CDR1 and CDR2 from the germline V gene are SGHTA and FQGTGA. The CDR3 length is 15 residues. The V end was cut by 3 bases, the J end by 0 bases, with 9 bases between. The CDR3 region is CASSLARSSYNEQFF. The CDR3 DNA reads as TGTGCCAGCAGCTTGGCCAGGAGCTCCTACAATGAGCAGTTCTTC.

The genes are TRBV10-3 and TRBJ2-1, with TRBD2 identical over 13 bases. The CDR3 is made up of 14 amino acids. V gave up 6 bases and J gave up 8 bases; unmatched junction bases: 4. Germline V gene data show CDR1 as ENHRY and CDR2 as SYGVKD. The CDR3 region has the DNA TGTGCCATCAGGCTCGGACTAGCGGGAGATGAGCAGTTCTTC. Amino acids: CAIRLGLAGDEQFF.

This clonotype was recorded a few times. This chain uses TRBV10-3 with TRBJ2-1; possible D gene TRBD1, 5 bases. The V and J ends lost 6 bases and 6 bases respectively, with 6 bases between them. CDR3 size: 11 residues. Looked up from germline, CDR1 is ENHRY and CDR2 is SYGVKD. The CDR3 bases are TGTGCCATCAGGGACACCAATGAGCAGTTCTTC. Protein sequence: CAIRDTNEQFF.

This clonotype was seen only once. The CDR3 bases are TGCAGCGTTGAAGGGACAGGGTGGGACTATGGCTACACCTTC. The encoded protein is CSVEGTGWDYGYTF. The chain carries TRBV29-1 and TRBJ1-2; 8 nucleotides match TRBD1. V trimming: 1 base; J trimming: 3 bases; junction bases outside the gene matches: 4. The V gene's germline CDR1 is SQVTM and CDR2 ANQGSEA. This CDR3 has 14 residues.

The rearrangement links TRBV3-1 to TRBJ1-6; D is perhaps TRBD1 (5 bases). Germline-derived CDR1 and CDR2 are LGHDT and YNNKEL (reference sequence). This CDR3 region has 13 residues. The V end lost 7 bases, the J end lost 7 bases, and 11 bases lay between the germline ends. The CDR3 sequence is CASMRGSNSPLHF. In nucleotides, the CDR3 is TGTGCCAGCATGCGGGGGTCAAATTCACCCCTCCACTTT.

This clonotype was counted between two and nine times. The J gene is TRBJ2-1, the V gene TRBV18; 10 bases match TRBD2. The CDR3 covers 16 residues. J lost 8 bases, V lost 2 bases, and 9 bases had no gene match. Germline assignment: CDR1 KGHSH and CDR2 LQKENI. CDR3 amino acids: CASSPGSGGAGYEQFF. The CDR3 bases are TGTGCCAGCTCACCAGGGAGCGGGGGGGCCGGATATGAGCAGTTCTTC.

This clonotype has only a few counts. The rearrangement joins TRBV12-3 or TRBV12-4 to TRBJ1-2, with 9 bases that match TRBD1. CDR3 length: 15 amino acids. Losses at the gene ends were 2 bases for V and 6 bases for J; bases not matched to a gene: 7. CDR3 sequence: CASSLRTGASDGYTF. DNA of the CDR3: TGTGCCAGCAGTTTAAGGACAGGGGCCTCGGATGGCTACACCTTC.

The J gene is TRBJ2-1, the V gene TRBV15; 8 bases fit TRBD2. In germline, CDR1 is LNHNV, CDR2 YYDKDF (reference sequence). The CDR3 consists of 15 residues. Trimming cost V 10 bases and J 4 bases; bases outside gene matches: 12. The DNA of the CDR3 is TGTGCCATCAGGGAGGGGACTAGTGCTTACAATGAGCAGTTCTTC. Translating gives CAIREGTSAYNEQFF.

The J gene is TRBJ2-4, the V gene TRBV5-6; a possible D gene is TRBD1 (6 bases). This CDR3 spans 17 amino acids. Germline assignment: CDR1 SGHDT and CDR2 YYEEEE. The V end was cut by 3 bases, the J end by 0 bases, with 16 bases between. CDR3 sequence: CASSSDSLQLAKNIQYF. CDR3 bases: TGTGCCAGCAGCTCGGACAGCCTCCAACTAGCCAAAAACATTCAGTACTTC.

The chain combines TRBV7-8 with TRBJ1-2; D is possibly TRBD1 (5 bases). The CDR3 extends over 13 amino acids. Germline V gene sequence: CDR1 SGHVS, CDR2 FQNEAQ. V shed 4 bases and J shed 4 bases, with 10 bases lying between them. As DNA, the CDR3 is TGTGCCAGCAGCTCACGGGGCCGCTATGGCTACACCTTC. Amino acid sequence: CASSSRGRYGYTF. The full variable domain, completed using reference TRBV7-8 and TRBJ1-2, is GAGVSQSPRYKVAKRGQDVALRCDPISGHVSLFWYQQALGQGPEFLTYFQNEAQLDKSGLPSDRFFAERPEGSVSTLKIQRTQQEDSAVYLCASSSRGRYGYTFGSGTRLTVV.

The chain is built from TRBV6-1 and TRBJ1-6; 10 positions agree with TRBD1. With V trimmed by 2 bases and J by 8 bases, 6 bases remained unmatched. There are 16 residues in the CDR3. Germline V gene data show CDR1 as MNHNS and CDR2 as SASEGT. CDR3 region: CASSETLTGGHSPLHF. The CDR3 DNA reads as TGTGCCAGCAGTGAAACATTGACAGGGGGCCATTCACCCCTCCACTTT.

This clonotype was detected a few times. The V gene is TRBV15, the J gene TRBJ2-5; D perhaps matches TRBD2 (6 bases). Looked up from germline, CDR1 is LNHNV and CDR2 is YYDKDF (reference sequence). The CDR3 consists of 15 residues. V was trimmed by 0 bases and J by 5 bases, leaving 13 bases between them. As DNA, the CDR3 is TGTGCCACCAGCAGAGATCCGAGTGCGGGGGAGACCCAGTACTTC. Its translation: CATSRDPSAGETQYF.

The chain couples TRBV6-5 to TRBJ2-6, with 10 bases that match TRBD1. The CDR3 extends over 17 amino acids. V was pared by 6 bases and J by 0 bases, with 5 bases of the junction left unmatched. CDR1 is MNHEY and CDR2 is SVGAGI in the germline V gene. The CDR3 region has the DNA TGTGCCAGCAGCTCCGGGACAGGGGCCTCTGGGGCCAACGTCCTGACTTTC. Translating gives CASSSGTGASGANVLTF.

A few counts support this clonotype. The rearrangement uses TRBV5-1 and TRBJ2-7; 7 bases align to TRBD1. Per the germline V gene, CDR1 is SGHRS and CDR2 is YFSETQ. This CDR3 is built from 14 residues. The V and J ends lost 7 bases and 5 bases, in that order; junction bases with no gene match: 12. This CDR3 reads CASSSGTVGNEQYF. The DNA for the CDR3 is TGCGCCAGCTCCTCCGGGACAGTGGGGAACGAGCAGTACTTC.

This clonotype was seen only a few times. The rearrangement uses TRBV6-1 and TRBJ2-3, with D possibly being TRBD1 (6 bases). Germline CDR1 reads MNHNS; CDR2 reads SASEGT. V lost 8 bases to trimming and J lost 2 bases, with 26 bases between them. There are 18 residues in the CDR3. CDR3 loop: CASQRQAPSHRLTDTQYF. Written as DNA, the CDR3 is TGTGCCAGCCAGAGACAGGCCCCTTCCCATCGCCTCACAGATACGCAGTATTTT.

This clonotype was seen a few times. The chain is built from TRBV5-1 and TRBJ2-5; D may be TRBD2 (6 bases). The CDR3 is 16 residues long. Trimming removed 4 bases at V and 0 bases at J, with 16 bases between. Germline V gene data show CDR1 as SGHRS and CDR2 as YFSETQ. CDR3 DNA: TGCGCCAGCAGCCCCCTACGGGGGATGTACCAAGAGACCCAGTACTTC. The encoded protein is CASSPLRGMYQETQYF.

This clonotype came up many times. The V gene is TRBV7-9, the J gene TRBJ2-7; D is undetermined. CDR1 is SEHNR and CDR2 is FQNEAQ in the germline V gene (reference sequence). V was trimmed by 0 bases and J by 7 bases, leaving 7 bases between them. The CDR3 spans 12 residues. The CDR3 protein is CASSLALGEQYF. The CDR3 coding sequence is TGTGCCAGCAGCTTAGCGCTTGGGGAGCAGTACTTC.

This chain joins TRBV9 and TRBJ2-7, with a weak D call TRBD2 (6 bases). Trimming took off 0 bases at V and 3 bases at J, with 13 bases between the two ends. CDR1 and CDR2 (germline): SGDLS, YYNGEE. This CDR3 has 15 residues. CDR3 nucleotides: TGTGCCAGCAGCGTAGATGGGGACTCCAACTACGAGCAGTACTTC. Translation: CASSVDGDSNYEQYF.

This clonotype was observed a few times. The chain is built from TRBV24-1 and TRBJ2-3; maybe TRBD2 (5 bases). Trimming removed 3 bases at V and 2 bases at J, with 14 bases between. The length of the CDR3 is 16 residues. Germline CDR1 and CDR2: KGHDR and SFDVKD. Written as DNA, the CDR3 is TGTGCCACCAGTGATGACGACGGGGTCGTCACAGATACGCAGTATTTT. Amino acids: CATSDDDGVVTDTQYF.

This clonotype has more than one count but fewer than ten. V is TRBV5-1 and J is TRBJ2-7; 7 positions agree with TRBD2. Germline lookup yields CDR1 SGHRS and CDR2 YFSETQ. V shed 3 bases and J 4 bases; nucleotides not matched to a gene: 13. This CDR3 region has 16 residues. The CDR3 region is CASSSIPGGLGYEQYF. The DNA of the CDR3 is TGCGCCAGCAGCTCCATCCCGGGAGGCCTGGGGTACGAGCAGTACTTC.

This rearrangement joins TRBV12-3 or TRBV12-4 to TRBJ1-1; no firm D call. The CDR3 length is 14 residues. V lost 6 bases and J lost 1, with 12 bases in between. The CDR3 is CASRPGISNTEAFF. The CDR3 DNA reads TGTGCCAGCAGGCCCGGGATATCGAACACTGAAGCTTTCTTT.

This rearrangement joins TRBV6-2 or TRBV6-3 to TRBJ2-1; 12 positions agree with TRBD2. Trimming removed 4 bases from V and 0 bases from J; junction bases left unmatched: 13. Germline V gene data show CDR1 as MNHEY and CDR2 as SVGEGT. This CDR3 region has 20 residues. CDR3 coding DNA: TGTGCCAGCAGTTCCAGTGGACTAGCGGGGTTGCTTAGCTCCTACAATGAGCAGTTCTTC. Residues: CASSSSGLAGLLSSYNEQFF.

The CDR3 nucleotides are TGTGCCAGCAGCTCCGTCCGAGGGGGGAATACGTACGAGCAGTACTTC. It yields the protein CASSSVRGGNTYEQYF. The V and J genes are TRBV7-9 and TRBJ2-7; possibly TRBD1 or TRBD2 for D (6 bases each). The CDR3 is 16 residues long. Trimming removed 4 bases at V and 4 bases at J, with 20 bases between. Germline assignment: CDR1 SEHNR and CDR2 FQNEAQ (reference sequence).

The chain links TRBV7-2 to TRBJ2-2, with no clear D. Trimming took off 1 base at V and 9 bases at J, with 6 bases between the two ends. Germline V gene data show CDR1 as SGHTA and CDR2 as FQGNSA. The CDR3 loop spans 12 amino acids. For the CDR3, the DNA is TGTGCCAGCAGCTTAGAGAGGAGGGAGCTGTTTTTT. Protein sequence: CASSLERRELFF.

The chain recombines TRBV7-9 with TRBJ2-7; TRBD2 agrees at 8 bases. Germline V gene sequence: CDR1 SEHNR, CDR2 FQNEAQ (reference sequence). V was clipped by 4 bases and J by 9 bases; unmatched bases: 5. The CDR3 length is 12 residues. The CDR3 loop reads CASSSGGGTQYF. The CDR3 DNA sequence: TGTGCCAGCAGCTCGGGCGGGGGGACGCAGTACTTC.

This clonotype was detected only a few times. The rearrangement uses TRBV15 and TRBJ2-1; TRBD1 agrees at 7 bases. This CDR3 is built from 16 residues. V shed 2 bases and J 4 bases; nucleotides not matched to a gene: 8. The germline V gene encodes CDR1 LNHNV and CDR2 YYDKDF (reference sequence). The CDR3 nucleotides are TGTGCCACCAGCAGACAAGACAGGGACCTTTACAATGAGCAGTTCTTC. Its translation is CATSRQDRDLYNEQFF.

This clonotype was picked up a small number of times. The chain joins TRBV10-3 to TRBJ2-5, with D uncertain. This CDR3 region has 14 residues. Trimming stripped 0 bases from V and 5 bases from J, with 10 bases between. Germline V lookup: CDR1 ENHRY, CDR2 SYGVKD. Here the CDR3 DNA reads TGTGCCATCAGTGAGTCGACACTTTTCGAGACCCAGTACTTC. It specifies CAISESTLFETQYF.